Described below is a single TCR beta chain sequence and its context. The antigen is undetermined. The data belong to a study of T cell responses to AZD1222 COVID-19 vaccine. Study-level results: Seropositive AZD1222 recipients at baseline numbered only five or six. Reportedly, nearly half of unique spike TCRs recognized epitopes outside B.1.351/B.1.1.7 mutations. Receipt of two AZD1222 doses was followed by a rise in Spike-specific TCR breadth and depth.

The CDR3 sequence is 17 residues long. With 2 bases clipped from V and 7 bases from J, the junction kept 11 bases outside the gene matches. Germline V CDR1 and CDR2: LGHNA, YNFKEQ. Produced via immunoSEQ multiplex PCR; TCRdb's table is partial and in-frame only. This sample has about 120,000 clones; roughly 90% occur once, and the top ten carry over 3%. The TCR originated in an adult in good health. The J gene is TRBJ2-7, the V gene TRBV4-2; 13 bases map to TRBD2. The sample in question was peripheral blood, obtained on day 0 of AZD1222 vaccination. The CDR3 sequence is CASSQPPTSGGVGEQYF. CDR3 nucleotides: TGTGCCAGCAGCCAACCACCTACTAGCGGGGGGGTGGGGGAGCAGTACTTC.